Presented here are 26 T cell receptor beta chains from one specimen sequenced in a study of shared T cell receptors in the human thymus (dated by TCRdb to the early 2020s). Library preparation employed the immunoSEQ multiplex PCR assay. TCRdb retrieved this table from immuneACCESS and kept in-frame rearrangements only. Not all clones are present; in checked studies, unresolved V genes account for under half, and no reason is known for the remainder. Within this sample are hundreds of thousands of clones, with roughly 88% of them counted one time only. Approximately 0.01% of the sample rests with the top ten. This same sample was also taken into another study, of human thymus T cells.

Sample: thymocytes. The receptor set was obtained from a boy less than two years old with a congenital heart defect. Donor details come from another sample of the same person, matched by shared clones.

The J gene is TRBJ2-1, the V gene TRBV25-1; a weak D match, TRBD1 (5 bases). The CDR3 runs to 13 residues. Germline V gives CDR1 MGHDK, CDR2 SYGVNS. Trimming stripped 1 base from V and 10 bases from J, with 11 bases between. The CDR3 is CASSELGEGEQFF. CDR3 nucleotide sequence: TGTGCCAGCAGTGAATTAGGGGAAGGAGAGCAGTTCTTC. Supplemented by reference TRBV25-1 and TRBJ2-1, the full variable domain reads EADIYQTPRYLVIGTGKKITLECSQTMGHDKMYWYQQDPGMELHLIHYSYGVNSTEKGDLSSESTVSRIRTEHFPLTLESARPSHTSQYLCASSELGEGEQFFGPGTRLTVL.

The rearrangement uses TRBV25-1 and TRBJ2-7; 16 bases are shared with TRBD2. CDR3 length equals 18 residues. Germline assignment: CDR1 MGHDK and CDR2 SYGVNS. V dropped 6 bases and J dropped 5; count of bases not matched to a gene: 13. This CDR3 is CASSTGGLAGGPVNEQYF. In DNA form, the CDR3 reads TGTGCCAGCAGCACAGGGGGACTAGCGGGAGGGCCCGTGAACGAGCAGTACTTC.

The chain uses TRBV6-1 and TRBJ1-2; 11 nucleotides align to TRBD1. Trimming removed 7 bases from V and 7 bases from J; junction bases left unmatched: 8. CDR3 size: 14 residues. CDR1 and CDR2 from the germline V gene are MNHNS and SASEGT. In nucleotides, the CDR3 is TGTGCCAGCACTTTAGGACAGGGGGCTGGTGGCTACACCTTC. Translating it yields CASTLGQGAGGYTF.

The chain uses TRBV10-2 and TRBJ2-3, with 7 bases aligning to TRBD2. This CDR3 has 16 residues. Germline V gene lookup returns CDR1 WSHSY and CDR2 SAAADI. V dropped 2 bases and J dropped 0; count of bases not matched to a gene: 5. CDR3 DNA sequence: TGCGCCAGCAGTGAGAAAAGCGGGGCTAGCACAGATACGCAGTATTTT. Amino acid sequence: CASSEKSGASTDTQYF.

This rearrangement joins TRBV6-5 to TRBJ2-7, with D possibly matching TRBD2 (5 bases). Trimming stripped 3 bases from V and 2 bases from J, with 11 bases between. CDR3 length equals 14 residues. The germline gives CDR1 MNHEY, CDR2 SVGAGI. For the CDR3, the DNA is TGTGCCAGCAGTTATGAGAGGGAACCCTACGAGCAGTACTTC. It encodes CASSYEREPYEQYF.

This sequence joins TRBV7-9 and TRBJ2-5; 7 bases fit TRBD2. This CDR3 contains 16 residues. CDR1 and CDR2 from the germline V gene are SEHNR and FQNEAQ (reference sequence). The trim removed 5 bases at V and 0 bases at J, leaving 9 bases unmatched. The CDR3 bases are TGTGCCAGCAGCCGGTCAGCGGGGAAGTACCAAGAGACCCAGTACTTC. It yields the protein CASSRSAGKYQETQYF.

The chain uses TRBV5-7 and TRBJ2-1; D is unclear. TRBV5-7 is marked as an open reading frame, function uncertain. V dropped 4 bases and J dropped 0 bases, with 8 bases sitting between them. CDR3 length: 14 residues. CDR3 amino acids: CASSRRSSYNEQFF. The CDR3 DNA follows: TGTGCCAGCAGCAGGCGGAGCTCCTACAATGAGCAGTTCTTC.

This chain uses TRBV18 with TRBJ2-1; the match to TRBD2 covers 7 bases. The CDR3 has 16 residues. Trimming removed 0 bases from V and 8 bases from J; junction bases left unmatched: 10. Germline CDR1 is KGHSH and CDR2 is LQKENI. CDR3 loop: CASSPPQAGALDEQFF. The CDR3 nucleotides are TGTGCCAGCTCACCACCCCAGGCGGGAGCTTTGGATGAGCAGTTCTTC.

V and J are TRBV25-1 and TRBJ2-5; 10 nucleotides line up with TRBD2. Trimming took 5 bases from V and 2 from J; bases not matched to a gene: 8. The CDR3 has 16 residues. The germline CDR1 and CDR2 sequences are MGHDK and SYGVNS. The CDR3: CASSSLTLAGQETQYF. DNA of the CDR3: TGTGCCAGCAGTTCTCTAACACTAGCGGGACAAGAGACCCAGTACTTC.

The chain recombines TRBV7-3 with TRBJ2-1; 10 nucleotides line up with TRBD2. The CDR3 loop spans 16 amino acids. V was clipped by 6 bases and J by 2 bases; unmatched bases: 7. Looked up from germline, CDR1 is SGHTA and CDR2 is FQGTGA. The CDR3 coding sequence is TGTGCCAGCAGTACTAGCGGGAAGGGGACCTACAATGAGCAGTTCTTC. Amino acids: CASSTSGKGTYNEQFF. Supplemented by reference TRBV7-3 and TRBJ2-1, the full variable domain reads GAGVSQTPSNKVTEKGKYVELRCDPISGHTALYWYRQSLGQGPEFLIYFQGTGAADDSGLPNDRFFAVRPEGSVSTLKIQRTERGDSAVYLCASSTSGKGTYNEQFFGPGTRLTVL.

J is TRBJ2-7 and V is TRBV30; 9 bases fit TRBD2. CDR3 length: 14 amino acids. Trimming took 0 bases from V and 4 from J; bases not matched to a gene: 4. CDR1 is GTSNPN and CDR2 is SVGIG in the germline V gene (reference sequence). The CDR3 sequence: CAWSVSGSRYEQYF. The CDR3 DNA is TGTGCCTGGAGTGTTAGCGGGAGCAGGTACGAGCAGTACTTC.

The V and J genes are TRBV27 and TRBJ1-2, with D unclear. The CDR3 is 15 amino acids. Trimming stripped 4 bases from V and 6 bases from J, with 18 bases between. CDR1 and CDR2 (germline): MNHEY, SMNVEV (reference sequence). CDR3 DNA sequence: TGTGCCAGCAGTTCCCGCGATCCCCGGGAACATGGCTACACCTTC. Encoded protein: CASSSRDPREHGYTF.

This CDR3 is CASSDSGGPANTGELFF. In nucleotides, the CDR3 is TGCGCCAGCAGTGATTCGGGAGGACCAGCGAACACCGGGGAGCTGTTTTTT. This rearrangement joins TRBV10-1 to TRBJ2-2; 7 bases agree with TRBD2. The CDR3 extends over 17 amino acids. V lost 3 bases and J lost 0; bases outside the gene matches: 7. Per the germline V gene, CDR1 is WNHNN and CDR2 is SYGVQD (reference sequence).

The V and J genes are TRBV4-3 and TRBJ1-3; D gene uncertain. Germline values: CDR1 LGHNA, CDR2 YSLEER. Trimming removed 3 bases from V and 0 bases from J, with 9 bases in between. The CDR3 runs to 15 residues. CDR3: CASSQEPGSGNTIYF. The CDR3, as DNA: TGCGCCAGCAGCCAGGAGCCGGGCTCTGGAAACACCATATATTTT.

CDR3: CATRHTGMDQPQHF. The CDR3 DNA reads as TGCGCCACCCGGCACACAGGGATGGATCAGCCCCAGCATTTT. The V and J genes are TRBV10-2 and TRBJ1-5; possible D gene TRBD1, 6 bases. The CDR3 spans 14 residues. Germline CDR1 is WSHSY and CDR2 is SAAADI. The V end lost 10 bases, the J end lost 5 bases, and 18 bases lay between the germline ends.

The J gene is TRBJ2-1, the V gene TRBV19; 9 positions match TRBD1. The junction had 5 bases not matched to a gene; V was cut back by 1 base and J by 4 bases. Germline assignment: CDR1 LNHDA and CDR2 SQIVND (reference sequence). CDR3 length equals 16 residues. CDR3 region: CASSIVRGQGYNEQFF. CDR3 in DNA: TGTGCCAGTAGTATAGTAAGGGGACAGGGATACAATGAGCAGTTCTTC.

V gene TRBV19 combines with J gene TRBJ2-3, with TRBD1 matching 10 bases. CDR3 length equals 15 residues. With V trimmed by 3 bases and J by 3 bases, 3 bases remained unmatched. Germline CDR1 reads LNHDA; CDR2 reads SQIVND (reference sequence). The CDR3 here is CASSIGDRGTDTQYF. In DNA form, the CDR3 reads TGTGCCAGTAGTATTGGGGACAGGGGTACAGATACGCAGTATTTT.

V is TRBV10-1 and J is TRBJ2-1, with D uncertain. Germline values: CDR1 WNHNN, CDR2 SYGVQD (reference sequence). V was cut by 0 bases and J by 5 bases, with 23 bases left in between. This CDR3 has 19 residues. This CDR3 is CASSESPGVSRGSNNEQFF. CDR3 nucleotide sequence: TGCGCCAGCAGTGAGTCACCCGGAGTTTCCCGAGGTTCCAACAATGAGCAGTTCTTC.

The chain is built from TRBV5-4 and TRBJ2-7, with 11 bases fitting TRBD1. Germline CDR1 and CDR2: SGHNT and YYREEE (reference sequence). Germline trimming cut 3 bases from V and 6 bases from J; bases unmatched to any gene: 11. This CDR3 spans 16 amino acids. This CDR3 is CASSYEGTGGFGEQYF. The DNA for the CDR3 is TGTGCCAGCAGCTACGAGGGGACAGGGGGATTCGGCGAGCAGTACTTC.

This clone was seen a handful of times. For the CDR3, the DNA is TGTGCCAGCAGTTACTCGGACAGGGACGCTGAAAAACTGTTTTTT. Translation gives CASSYSDRDAEKLFF. The V and J genes are TRBV6-5 and TRBJ1-4; TRBD1 matches 8 bases. V dropped 0 bases and J dropped 7; count of bases not matched to a gene: 4. Looked up from germline, CDR1 is MNHEY and CDR2 is SVGAGI. CDR3 length: 15 residues.

This chain uses TRBV4-1 with TRBJ2-7, with TRBD2 matching over 8 bases. The CDR3 covers 17 residues. The germline gives CDR1 MGHRA, CDR2 YSYEKL. The trim removed 1 base at V and 1 base at J, leaving 9 bases unmatched. DNA of the CDR3: TGCGCCAGCAGCCAAGCTGGGGCTAGCGGGCGGTCCTACGAGCAGTACTTC. It specifies CASSQAGASGRSYEQYF.

V is TRBV5-8 and J is TRBJ2-5; D is possibly TRBD1 (6 bases). Trimming pared 5 bases from V and 5 bases from J, leaving 13 bases between. CDR1 is SGHTS and CDR2 is YDEGEE in the germline V gene. The CDR3 is made up of 13 amino acids. CDR3 sequence (DNA): TGTGCCAGCAGGCCGCAGGGGCGGGAGACCCAGTACTTC. Encoded protein: CASRPQGRETQYF.

The CDR3 DNA reads as TGCGCCAGCAGCCAAGAATCCGGGACTTCCTCCTACGAGCAGTACTTC. Its protein product is CASSQESGTSSYEQYF. The chain combines TRBV4-1 with TRBJ2-5, with D possibly TRBD2 on 6 matching bases. The tail of the sequence fits TRBJ2-7 better, so the J call may be wrong. CDR1 and CDR2 (germline): MGHRA, YSYEKL. The CDR3 extends over 16 amino acids.

The gene calls are TRBV7-6 and TRBJ2-7, with TRBD2 identical over 7 bases. CDR1 is SGHVS and CDR2 is FNYEAQ in the germline V gene. The CDR3 is 15 residues long. After removal of 1 base from V and 3 bases from J, the junction contained 6 bases not matched to a gene. Here the CDR3 reads CASSLGGLVSYEQYF. In nucleotides, the CDR3 is TGTGCCAGCAGCTTAGGAGGACTAGTAAGCTACGAGCAGTACTTC.

The gene calls are TRBV18 and TRBJ2-7, with 12 nucleotides matching TRBD2. V gave up 3 bases and J gave up 0 bases; unmatched junction bases: 15. Germline values: CDR1 KGHSH, CDR2 LQKENI. This CDR3 contains 20 residues. The CDR3 coding sequence is TGTGCCAGCTCACCCCCCGCTCGGGGACTAGCGGGTAGTATCTCCTACGAGCAGTACTTC. Its translation is CASSPPARGLAGSISYEQYF.

The V and J genes are TRBV29-1 and TRBJ1-2; D is perhaps TRBD1 (5 bases). Germline V gene data show CDR1 as SQVTM and CDR2 as ANQGSEA. Trimming removed 6 bases at V and 5 bases at J, with 10 bases between. The CDR3 sequence is 11 residues long. The CDR3 coding sequence is TGCAGCGTATTGGGGGGTTATGGCTACACCTTC. The encoded protein is CSVLGGYGYTF.